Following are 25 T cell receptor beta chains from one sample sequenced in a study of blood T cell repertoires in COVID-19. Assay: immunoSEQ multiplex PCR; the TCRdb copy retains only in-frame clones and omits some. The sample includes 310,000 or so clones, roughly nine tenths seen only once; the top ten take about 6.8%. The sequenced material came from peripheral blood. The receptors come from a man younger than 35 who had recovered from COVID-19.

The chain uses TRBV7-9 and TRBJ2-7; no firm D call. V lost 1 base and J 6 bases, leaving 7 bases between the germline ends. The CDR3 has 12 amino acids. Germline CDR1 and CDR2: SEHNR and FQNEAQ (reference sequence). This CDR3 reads CASSLGHLEQYF. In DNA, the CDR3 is TGTGCCAGCAGCTTAGGGCATCTCGAGCAGTACTTC.

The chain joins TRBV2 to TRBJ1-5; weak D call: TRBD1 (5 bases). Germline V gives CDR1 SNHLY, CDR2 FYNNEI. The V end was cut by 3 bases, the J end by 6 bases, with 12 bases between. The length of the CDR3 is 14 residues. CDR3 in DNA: TGTGCCAGCAGTGAGTATGGAGGGACTCAGCCCCAGCATTTT. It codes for CASSEYGGTQPQHF.

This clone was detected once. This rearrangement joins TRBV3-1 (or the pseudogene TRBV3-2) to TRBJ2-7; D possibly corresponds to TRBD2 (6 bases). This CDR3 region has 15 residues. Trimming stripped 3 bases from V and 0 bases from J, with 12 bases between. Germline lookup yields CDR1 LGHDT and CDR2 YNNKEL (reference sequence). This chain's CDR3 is CASSQIRGFSYEQYF. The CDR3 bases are TGTGCCAGCAGCCAGATCCGGGGGTTCTCCTACGAGCAGTACTTC.

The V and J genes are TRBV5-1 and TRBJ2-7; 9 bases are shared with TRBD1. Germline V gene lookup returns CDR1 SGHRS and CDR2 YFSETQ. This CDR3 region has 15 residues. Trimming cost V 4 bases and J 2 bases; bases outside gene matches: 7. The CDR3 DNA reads TGCGCCAGCAGCGGCGGGACAGGGCTGACCTACGAGCAGTACTTC. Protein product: CASSGGTGLTYEQYF.

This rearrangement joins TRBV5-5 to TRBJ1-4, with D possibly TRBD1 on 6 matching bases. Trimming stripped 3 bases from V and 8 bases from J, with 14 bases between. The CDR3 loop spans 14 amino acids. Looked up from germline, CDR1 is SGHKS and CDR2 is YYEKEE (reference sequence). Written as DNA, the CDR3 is TGTGCCAGCAGCTCCGGACAGCTGGGGGAAAAACTGTTTTTT. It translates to CASSSGQLGEKLFF.

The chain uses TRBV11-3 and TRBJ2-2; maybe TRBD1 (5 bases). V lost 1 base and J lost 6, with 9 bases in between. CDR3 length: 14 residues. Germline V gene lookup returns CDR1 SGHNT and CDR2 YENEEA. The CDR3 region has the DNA TGTGCCAGCAGCTTAGGCGGACACCCCGGGGAGCTGTTTTTT. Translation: CASSLGGHPGELFF.

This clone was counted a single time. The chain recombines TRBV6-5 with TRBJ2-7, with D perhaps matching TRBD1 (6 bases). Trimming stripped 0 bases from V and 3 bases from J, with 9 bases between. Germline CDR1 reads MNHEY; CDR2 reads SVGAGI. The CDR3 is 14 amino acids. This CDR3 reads CASSYSDSYYEQYF. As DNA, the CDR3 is TGTGCCAGCAGTTACTCGGACAGCTACTACGAGCAGTACTTC.

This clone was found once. The CDR3 region has the DNA TGTGCCAGCAGCCAAGATACGACTAGCGGGAGTTACGAGCAGTACTTC. As protein: CASSQDTTSGSYEQYF. The gene calls are TRBV4-2 and TRBJ2-7, with 12 bases lining up with TRBD2. J was trimmed by 4 bases and V by 0 bases; bases with no gene match: 4. Germline CDR1 reads LGHNA; CDR2 reads YNFKEQ. The CDR3 is 16 amino acids.

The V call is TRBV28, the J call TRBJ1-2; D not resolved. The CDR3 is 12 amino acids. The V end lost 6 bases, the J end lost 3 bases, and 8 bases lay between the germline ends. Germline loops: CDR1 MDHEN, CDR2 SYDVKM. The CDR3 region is CASRRQDYGYTF. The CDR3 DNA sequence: TGTGCCAGCAGAAGACAAGACTATGGCTACACCTTC.

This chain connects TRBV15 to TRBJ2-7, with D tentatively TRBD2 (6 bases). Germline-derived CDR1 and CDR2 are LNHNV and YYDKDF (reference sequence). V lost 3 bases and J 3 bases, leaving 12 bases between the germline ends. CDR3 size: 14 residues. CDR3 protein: CATSSGGSGYEQYF. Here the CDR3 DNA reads TGTGCCACCAGCAGTGGAGGGAGCGGCTACGAGCAGTACTTC.

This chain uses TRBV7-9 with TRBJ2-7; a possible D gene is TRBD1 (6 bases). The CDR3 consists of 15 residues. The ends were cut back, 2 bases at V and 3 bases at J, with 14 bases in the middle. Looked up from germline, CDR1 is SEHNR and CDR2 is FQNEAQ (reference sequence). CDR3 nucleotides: TGTGCCAGCAGCTTAAGGCCAGGACAGCACTACGAGCAGTACTTC. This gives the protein CASSLRPGQHYEQYF.

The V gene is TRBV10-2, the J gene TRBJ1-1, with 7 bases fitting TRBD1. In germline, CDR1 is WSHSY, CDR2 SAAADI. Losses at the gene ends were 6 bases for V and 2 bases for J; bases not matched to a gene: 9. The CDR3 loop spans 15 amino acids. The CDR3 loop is CASRRGGTANTEAFF. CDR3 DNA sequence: TGCGCCAGCAGGAGAGGAGGGACAGCAAACACTGAAGCTTTCTTT.

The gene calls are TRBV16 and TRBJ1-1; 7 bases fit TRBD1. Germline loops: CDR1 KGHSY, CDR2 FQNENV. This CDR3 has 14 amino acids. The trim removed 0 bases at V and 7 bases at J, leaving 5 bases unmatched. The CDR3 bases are TGTGCCAGCAGCCAATCGCGGCAGGGGGTTGAAGCTTTCTTT. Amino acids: CASSQSRQGVEAFF. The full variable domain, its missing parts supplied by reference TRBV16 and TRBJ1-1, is GEEVAQTPKHLVRGEGQKAKLYCAPIKGHSYVFWYQQVLKNEFKFLISFQNENVFDETGMPKERFSAKCLPNSPCSLEIQATKLEDSAVYFCASSQSRQGVEAFFGQGTRLTVV.

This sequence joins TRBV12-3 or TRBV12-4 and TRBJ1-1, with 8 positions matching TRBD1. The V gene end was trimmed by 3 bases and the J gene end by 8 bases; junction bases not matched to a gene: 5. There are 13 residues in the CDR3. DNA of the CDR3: TGTGCCAGCAGTTTCTTCAGGGGGCTGGAAGCTTTCTTT. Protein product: CASSFFRGLEAFF.

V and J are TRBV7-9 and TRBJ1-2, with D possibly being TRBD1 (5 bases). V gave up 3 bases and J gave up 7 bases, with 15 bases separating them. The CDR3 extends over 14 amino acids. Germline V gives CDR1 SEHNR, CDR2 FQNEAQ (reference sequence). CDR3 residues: CASSLGGEGIGYTF. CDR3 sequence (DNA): TGTGCCAGCAGCTTGGGAGGGGAAGGGATTGGCTACACCTTC.

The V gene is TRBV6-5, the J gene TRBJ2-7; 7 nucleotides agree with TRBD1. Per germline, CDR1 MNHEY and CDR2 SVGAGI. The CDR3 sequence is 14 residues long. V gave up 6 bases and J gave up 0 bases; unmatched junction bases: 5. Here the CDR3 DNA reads TGTGCCAGCAGGACCGGGACAGCCTCCTACGAGCAGTACTTC. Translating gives CASRTGTASYEQYF.

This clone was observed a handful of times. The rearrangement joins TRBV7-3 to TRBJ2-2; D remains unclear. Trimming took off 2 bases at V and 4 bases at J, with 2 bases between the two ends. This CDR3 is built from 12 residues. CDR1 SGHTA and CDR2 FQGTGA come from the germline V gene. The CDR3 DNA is TGTGCCAGCAGCTTACTCACCGGGGAGCTGTTTTTT. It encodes CASSLLTGELFF.

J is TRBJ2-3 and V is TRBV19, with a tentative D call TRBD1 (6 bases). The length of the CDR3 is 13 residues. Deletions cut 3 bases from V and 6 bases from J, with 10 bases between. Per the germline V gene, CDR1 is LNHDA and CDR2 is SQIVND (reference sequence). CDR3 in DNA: TGTGCCAGTAGTATGTTGGGGGCGGATACGCAGTATTTT. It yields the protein CASSMLGADTQYF.

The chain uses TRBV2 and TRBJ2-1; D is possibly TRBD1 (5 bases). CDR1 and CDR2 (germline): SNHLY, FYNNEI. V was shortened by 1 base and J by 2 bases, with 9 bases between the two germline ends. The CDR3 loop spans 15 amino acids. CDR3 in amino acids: CASSEEAGTYNEQFF. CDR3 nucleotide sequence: TGTGCCAGCAGTGAAGAAGCAGGGACCTACAATGAGCAGTTCTTC.

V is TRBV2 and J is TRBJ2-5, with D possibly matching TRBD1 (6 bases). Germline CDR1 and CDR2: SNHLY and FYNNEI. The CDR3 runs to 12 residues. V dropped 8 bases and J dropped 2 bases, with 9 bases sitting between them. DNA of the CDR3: TGTGCCAGCTCCCAGGGGCAAGAGACCCAGTACTTC. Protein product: CASSQGQETQYF.

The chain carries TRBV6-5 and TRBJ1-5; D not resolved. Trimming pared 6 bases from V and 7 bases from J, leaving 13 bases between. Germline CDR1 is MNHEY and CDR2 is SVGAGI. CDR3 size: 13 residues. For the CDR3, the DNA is TGTGCCAGCAGCCGAAGCGGAGACCAGCCCCAGCATTTT. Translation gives CASSRSGDQPQHF.

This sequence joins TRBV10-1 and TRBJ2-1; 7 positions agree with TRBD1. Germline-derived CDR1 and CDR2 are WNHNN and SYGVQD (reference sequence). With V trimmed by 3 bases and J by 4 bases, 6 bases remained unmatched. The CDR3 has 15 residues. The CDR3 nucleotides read TGCGCCAGCAGTGAACAGACAGGGTCTTACAATGAGCAGTTCTTC. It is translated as CASSEQTGSYNEQFF.

CDR3 DNA: TGCGCCAGCAGCACAACCGGGACAGTGAACACTGAAGCTTTCTTT. This codes for CASSTTGTVNTEAFF. This sequence joins TRBV5-1 and TRBJ1-1; 7 bases are a match to TRBD1. Germline V gives CDR1 SGHRS, CDR2 YFSETQ. Trimming at V came to 4 bases and at J to 0 bases, leaving 6 bases not matched to a gene. This CDR3 spans 15 amino acids.

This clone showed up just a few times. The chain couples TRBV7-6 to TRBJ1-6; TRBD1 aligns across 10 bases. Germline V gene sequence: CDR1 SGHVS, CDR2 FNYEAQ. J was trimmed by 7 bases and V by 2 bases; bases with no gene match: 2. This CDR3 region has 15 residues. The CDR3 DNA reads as TGTGCCAGCAGCTTATCGACAGGGGGCAATTCACCCCTCCACTTT. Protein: CASSLSTGGNSPLHF.

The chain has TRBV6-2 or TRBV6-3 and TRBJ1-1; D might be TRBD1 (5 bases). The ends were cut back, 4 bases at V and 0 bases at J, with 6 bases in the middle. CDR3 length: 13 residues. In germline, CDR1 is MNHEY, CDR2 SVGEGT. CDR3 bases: TGTGCCAGCAGTTGGACACTGAACACTGAAGCTTTCTTT. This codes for CASSWTLNTEAFF.